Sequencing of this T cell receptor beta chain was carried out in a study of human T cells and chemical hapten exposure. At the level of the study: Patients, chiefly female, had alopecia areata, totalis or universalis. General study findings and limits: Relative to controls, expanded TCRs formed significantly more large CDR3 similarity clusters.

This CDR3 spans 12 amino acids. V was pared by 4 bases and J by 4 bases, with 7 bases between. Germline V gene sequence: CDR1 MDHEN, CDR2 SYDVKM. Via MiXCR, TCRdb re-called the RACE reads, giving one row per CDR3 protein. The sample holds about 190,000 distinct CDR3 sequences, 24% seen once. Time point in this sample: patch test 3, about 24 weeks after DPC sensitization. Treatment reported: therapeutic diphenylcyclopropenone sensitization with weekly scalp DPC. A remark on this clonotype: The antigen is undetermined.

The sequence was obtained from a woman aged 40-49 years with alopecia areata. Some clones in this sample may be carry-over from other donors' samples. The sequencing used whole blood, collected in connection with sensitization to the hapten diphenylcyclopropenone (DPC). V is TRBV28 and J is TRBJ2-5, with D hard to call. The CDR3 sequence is CASSSGIETQYF. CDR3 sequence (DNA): TGTGCCAGCAGTTCCGGTATAGAGACCCAGTACTTC. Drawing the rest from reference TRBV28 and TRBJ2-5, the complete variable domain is DVKVTQSSRYLVKRTGEKVFLECVQDMDHENMFWYRQDPGLGLRLIYFSYDVKMKEKGDIPEGYSVSREKKERFSLILESASTNQTSMYLCASSSGIETQYFGPGTRLLVL.